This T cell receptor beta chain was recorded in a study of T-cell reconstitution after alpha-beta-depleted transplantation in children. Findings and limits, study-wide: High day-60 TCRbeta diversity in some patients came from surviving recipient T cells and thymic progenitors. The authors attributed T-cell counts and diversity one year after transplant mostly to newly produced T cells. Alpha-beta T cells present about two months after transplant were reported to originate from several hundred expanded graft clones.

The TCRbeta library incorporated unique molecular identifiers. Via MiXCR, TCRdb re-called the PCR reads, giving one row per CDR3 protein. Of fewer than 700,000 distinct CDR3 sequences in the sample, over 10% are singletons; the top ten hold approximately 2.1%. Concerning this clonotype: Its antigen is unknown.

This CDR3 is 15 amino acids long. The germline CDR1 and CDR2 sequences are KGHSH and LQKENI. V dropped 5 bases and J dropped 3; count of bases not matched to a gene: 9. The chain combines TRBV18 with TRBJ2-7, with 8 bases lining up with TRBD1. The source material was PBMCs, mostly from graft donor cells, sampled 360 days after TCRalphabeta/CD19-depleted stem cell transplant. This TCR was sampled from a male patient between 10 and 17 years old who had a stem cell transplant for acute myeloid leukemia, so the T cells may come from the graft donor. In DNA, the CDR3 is TGTGCCAGCTCAGAAAGGACAGGGTATAGCTACGAGCAGTACTTC. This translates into CASSERTGYSYEQYF.